This T cell receptor (beta chain) was identified during a study of graft-versus-host responses after intestinal transplantation. V lost 3 bases and J 3 bases, leaving 11 bases between the germline ends. CDR3 length equals 14 residues. Germline V gene data show CDR1 as SGHTA and CDR2 as FQGNSA. Produced via immunoSEQ multiplex PCR; TCRdb's table is partial and in-frame only. The sample consists of approximately 86,000 clones, 91% of them appearing once. About this clone: Its antigen is currently unknown.

The TCR comes from a human donor who received an intestinal transplant. The sequencing used unstimulated CD4+ T cells sorted from spleen or lymph node cells, collected before intestinal transplant. The V and J genes are TRBV7-2 and TRBJ1-1, with D tentatively TRBD1 (6 bases). The CDR3 nucleotides are TGTGCCAGCAGCTTCGGACCAGGGGACACTGAAGCTTTCTTT. This encodes CASSFGPGDTEAFF.